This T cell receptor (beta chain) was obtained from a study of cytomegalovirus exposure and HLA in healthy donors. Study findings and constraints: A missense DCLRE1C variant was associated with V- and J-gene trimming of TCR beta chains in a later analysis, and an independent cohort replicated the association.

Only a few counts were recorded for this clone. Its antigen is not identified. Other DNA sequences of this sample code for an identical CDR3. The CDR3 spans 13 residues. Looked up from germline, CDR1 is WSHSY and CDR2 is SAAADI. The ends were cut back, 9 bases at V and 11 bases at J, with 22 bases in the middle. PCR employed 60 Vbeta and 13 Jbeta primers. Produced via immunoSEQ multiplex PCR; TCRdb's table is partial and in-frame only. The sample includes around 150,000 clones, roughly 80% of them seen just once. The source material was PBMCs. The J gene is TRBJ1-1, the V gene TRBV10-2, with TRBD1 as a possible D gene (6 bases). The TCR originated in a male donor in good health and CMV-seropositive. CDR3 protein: CASTAGAIQPAFF. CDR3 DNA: TGCGCCAGTACCGCGGGGGCAATCCAACCGGCTTTCTTT.